The T cell receptor (beta chain) described here comes from a study of cytomegalovirus exposure and HLA in healthy donors. It was with 60 Vbeta and 13 Jbeta primers that the PCR ran. Sequenced by immunoSEQ multiplex PCR; TCRdb stores in-frame clones only, minus some. This sample has about 67,000 clones, with 80% to 90% found just once. Germline CDR1 and CDR2: WNHNN and SYGVQD (reference sequence). The V gene end was trimmed by 2 bases and the J gene end by 5 bases; junction bases not matched to a gene: 8. CDR3 length: 15 amino acids. In its sample, this clone was seen once. The sequencing input was PBMCs. This sequence was found in a woman under 40 in good health and CMV-seronegative. The chain joins TRBV10-1 to TRBJ2-7; 8 bases match TRBD2. The CDR3 nucleotides read TGCGCCAGCAGTGAGAGTGCAGCGGGGGTTGACGAGCAGTACTTC. Amino acid sequence: CASSESAAGVDEQYF.